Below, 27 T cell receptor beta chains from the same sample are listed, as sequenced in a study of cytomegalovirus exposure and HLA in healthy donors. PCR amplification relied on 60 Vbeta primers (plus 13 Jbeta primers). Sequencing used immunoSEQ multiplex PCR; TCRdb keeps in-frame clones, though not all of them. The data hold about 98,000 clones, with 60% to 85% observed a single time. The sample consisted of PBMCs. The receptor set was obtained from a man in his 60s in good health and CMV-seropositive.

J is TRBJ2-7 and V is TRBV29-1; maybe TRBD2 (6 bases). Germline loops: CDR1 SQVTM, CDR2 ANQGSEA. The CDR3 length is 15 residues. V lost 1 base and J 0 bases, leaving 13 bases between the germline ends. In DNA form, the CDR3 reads TGCAGCGTTGAAGTCCGGGACTCGAGCTCCTACGAGCAGTACTTC. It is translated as CSVEVRDSSSYEQYF.

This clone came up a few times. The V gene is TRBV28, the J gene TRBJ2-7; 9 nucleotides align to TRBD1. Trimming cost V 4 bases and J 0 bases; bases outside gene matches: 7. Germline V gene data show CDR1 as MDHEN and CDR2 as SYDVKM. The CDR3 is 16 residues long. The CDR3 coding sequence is TGTGCCAGCAGTTCCGTCCCGGGACAGGGCTCCTACGAGCAGTACTTC. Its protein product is CASSSVPGQGSYEQYF. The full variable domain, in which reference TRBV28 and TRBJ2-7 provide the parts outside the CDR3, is DVKVTQSSRYLVKRTGEKVFLECVQDMDHENMFWYRQDPGLGLRLIYFSYDVKMKEKGDIPEGYSVSREKKERFSLILESASTNQTSMYLCASSSVPGQGSYEQYFGPGTRLTVT.

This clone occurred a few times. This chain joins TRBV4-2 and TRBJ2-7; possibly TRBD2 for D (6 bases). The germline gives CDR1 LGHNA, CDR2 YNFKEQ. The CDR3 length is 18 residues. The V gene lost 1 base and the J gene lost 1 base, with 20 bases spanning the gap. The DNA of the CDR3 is TGTGCCAGCAGCCAAGGACTAGGGACCGGCAGTAGGTCCTACGAGCAGTACTTC. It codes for CASSQGLGTGSRSYEQYF.

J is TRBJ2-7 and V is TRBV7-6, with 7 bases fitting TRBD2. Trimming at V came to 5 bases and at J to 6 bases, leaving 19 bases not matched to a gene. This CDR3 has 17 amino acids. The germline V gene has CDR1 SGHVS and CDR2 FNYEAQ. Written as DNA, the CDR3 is TGTGCCAGCAGCCTCGGGAGACTAGCCAAGGTGTCTGGCGAGCAGTACTTC. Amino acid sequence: CASSLGRLAKVSGEQYF.

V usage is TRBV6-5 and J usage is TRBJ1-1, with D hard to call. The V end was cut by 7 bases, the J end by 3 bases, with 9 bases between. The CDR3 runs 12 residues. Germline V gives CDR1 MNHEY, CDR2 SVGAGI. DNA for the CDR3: TGTGCCAGCAATAGCGGTTACACTGAAGCTTTCTTT. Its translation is CASNSGYTEAFF.

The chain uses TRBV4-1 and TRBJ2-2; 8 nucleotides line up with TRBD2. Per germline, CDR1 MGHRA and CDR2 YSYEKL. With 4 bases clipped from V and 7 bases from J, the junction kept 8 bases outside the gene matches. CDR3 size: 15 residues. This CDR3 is CASSPGPRGVGELFF. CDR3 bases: TGCGCCAGCAGCCCAGGTCCGCGGGGGGTCGGGGAGCTGTTTTTT.

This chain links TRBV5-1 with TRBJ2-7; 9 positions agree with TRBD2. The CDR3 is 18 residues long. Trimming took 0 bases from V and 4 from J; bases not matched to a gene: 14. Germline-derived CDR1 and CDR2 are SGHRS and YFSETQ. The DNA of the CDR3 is TGCGCCAGCAGCTTGGCCGGGCGGGGGGGCGTACGGTCTTACGAGCAGTACTTC. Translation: CASSLAGRGGVRSYEQYF.

The CDR3 DNA sequence: TGTGCCAGCAGCTTAAACAGGGGTACGGGTGGCTACACCTTC. Protein: CASSLNRGTGGYTF. V and J are TRBV5-6 and TRBJ1-2; 7 positions match TRBD1. This CDR3 is 14 amino acids long. With 2 bases clipped from V and 7 bases from J, the junction kept 8 bases outside the gene matches. Germline-derived CDR1 and CDR2 are SGHDT and YYEEEE.

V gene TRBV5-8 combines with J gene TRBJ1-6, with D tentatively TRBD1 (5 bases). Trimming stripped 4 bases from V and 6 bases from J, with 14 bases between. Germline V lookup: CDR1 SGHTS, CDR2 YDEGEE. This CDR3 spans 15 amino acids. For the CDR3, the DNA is TGTGCCAGCAGCGGGGAAGGGGCCTTTAATTCACCCCTCCACTTT. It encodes CASSGEGAFNSPLHF.

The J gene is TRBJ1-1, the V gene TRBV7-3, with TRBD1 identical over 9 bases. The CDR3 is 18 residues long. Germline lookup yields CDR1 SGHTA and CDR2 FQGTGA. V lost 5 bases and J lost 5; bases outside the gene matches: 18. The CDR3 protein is CASSPHIWTGEEHTEAFF. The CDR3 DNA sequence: TGTGCCAGCAGCCCCCATATTTGGACAGGGGAAGAACATACTGAAGCTTTCTTT.

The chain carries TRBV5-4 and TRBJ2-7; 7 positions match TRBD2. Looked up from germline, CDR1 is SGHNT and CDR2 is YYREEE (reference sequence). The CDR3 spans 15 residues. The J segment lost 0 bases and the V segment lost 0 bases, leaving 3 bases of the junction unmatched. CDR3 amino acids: CASSLDRGGSYEQYF. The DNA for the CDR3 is TGTGCCAGCAGCTTGGACCGCGGGGGCTCCTACGAGCAGTACTTC.

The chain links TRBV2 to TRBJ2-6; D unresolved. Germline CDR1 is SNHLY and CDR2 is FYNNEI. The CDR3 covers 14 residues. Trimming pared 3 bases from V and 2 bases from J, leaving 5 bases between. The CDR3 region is CASSESTGANVLTF. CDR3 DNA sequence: TGTGCCAGCAGTGAGAGTACTGGGGCCAACGTCCTGACTTTC.

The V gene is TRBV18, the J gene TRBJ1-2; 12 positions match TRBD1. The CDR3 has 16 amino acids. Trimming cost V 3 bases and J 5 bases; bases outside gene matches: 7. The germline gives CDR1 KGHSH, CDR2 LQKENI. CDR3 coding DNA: TGTGCCAGCTCACCTCTAGGGACAGGGGGCGCTTATGGCTACACCTTC. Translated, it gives CASSPLGTGGAYGYTF. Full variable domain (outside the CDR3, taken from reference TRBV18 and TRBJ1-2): NAGVMQNPRHLVRRRGQEARLRCSPMKGHSHVYWYRQLPEEGLKFMVYLQKENIIDESGMPKERFSAEFPKEGPSILRIQQVVRGDSAAYFCASSPLGTGGAYGYTFGSGTRLTVV.

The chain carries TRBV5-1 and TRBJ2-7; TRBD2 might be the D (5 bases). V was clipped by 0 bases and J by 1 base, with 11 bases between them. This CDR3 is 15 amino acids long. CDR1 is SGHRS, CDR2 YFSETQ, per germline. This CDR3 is CASSLEVSESYEQYF. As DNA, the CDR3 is TGCGCCAGCAGCTTGGAGGTTAGCGAGTCCTACGAGCAGTACTTC.

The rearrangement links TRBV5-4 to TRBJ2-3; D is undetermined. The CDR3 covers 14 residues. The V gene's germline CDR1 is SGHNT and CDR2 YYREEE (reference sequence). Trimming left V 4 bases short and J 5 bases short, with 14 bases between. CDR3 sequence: CASSPSYALDTQYF. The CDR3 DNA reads TGTGCCAGCAGCCCGAGTTATGCGCTAGATACGCAGTATTTT.

The CDR3, as DNA: TGTGCCAGCAGTGAATCTCTTCAAACGGTGGCTTTCTTT. Protein: CASSESLQTVAFF. The V call is TRBV6-1, the J call TRBJ1-1; no reliable D call. V lost 2 bases and J 11 bases, leaving 15 bases between the germline ends. The CDR3 length is 13 residues. Germline CDR1 reads MNHNS; CDR2 reads SASEGT.

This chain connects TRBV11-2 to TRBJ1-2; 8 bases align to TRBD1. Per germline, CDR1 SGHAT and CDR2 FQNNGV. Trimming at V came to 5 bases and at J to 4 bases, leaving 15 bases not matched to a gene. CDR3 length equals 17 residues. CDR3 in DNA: TGTGCCAGCAGCCTCGGACAGGGAGGGACAAGAGGCTATGGCTACACCTTC. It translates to CASSLGQGGTRGYGYTF.

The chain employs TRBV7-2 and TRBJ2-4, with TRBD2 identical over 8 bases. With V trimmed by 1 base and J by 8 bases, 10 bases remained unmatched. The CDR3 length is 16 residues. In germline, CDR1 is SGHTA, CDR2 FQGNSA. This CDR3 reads CASSLVVAGYIDIQYF. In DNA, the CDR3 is TGTGCCAGCAGCTTAGTTGTAGCGGGGTATATAGACATTCAGTACTTC.

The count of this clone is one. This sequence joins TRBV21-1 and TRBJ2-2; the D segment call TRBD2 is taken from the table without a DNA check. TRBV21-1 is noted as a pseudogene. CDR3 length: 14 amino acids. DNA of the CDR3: TGTGCCAGCATACTAGCGGGGGACACCGGGGAGCTGTTTTTT. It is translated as CASILAGDTGELFF.

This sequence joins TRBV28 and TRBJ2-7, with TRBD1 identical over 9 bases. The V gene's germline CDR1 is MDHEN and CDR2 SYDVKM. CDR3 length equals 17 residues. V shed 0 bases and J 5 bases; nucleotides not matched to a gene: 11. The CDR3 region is CASSLWTAPGQGDEQYF. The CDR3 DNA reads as TGTGCCAGCAGTTTATGGACAGCCCCGGGACAGGGAGACGAGCAGTACTTC.

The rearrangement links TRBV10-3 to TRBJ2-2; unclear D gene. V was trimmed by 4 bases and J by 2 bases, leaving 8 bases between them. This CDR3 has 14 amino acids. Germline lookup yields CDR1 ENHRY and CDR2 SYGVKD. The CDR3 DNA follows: TGTGCCATCAGTGTTAGACTTAACACCGGGGAGCTGTTTTTT. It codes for CAISVRLNTGELFF.

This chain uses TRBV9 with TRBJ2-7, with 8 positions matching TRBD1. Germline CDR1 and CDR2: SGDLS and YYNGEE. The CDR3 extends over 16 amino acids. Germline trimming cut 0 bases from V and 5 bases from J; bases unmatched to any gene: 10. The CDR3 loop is CASSVVGGQGVNEQYF. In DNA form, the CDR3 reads TGTGCCAGCAGCGTAGTGGGCGGACAGGGCGTCAACGAGCAGTACTTC.

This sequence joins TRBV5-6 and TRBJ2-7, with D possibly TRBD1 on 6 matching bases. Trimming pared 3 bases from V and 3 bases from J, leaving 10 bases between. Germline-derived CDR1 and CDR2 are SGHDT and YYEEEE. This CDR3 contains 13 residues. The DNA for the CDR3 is TGTGCCAGCAGCTCCCTGACAGGCTACGAGCAGTACTTC. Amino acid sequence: CASSSLTGYEQYF.

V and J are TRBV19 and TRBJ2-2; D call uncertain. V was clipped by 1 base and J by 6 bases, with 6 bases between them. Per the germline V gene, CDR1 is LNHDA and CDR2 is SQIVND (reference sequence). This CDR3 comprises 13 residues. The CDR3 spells CASSIGQAGELFF. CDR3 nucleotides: TGTGCCAGTAGTATAGGGCAGGCCGGGGAGCTGTTTTTT.

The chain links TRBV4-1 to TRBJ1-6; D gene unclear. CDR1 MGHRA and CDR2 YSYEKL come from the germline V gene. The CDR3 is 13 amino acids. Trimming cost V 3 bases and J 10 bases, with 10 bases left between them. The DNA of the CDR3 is TGCGCCAGCAGCCAGGCTCTAGAATCACCCCTCCACTTT. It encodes CASSQALESPLHF.

The CDR3 spells CASSYGQTYEQYF. The CDR3 bases are TGTGCCAGCAGTTACGGACAGACATACGAGCAGTACTTC. The genes are TRBV6-5 and TRBJ2-5; D is possibly TRBD1 (6 bases). Near its end, the DNA agrees better with TRBJ2-7, so the J call may be wrong. Germline CDR1 and CDR2: MNHEY and SVGAGI. The CDR3 is made up of 13 amino acids.

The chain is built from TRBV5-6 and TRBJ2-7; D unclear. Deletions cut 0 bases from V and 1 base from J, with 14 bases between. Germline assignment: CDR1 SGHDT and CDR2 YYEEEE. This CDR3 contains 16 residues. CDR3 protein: CASSLASGLGSYEQYF. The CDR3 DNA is TGTGCCAGCAGCTTGGCCAGTGGGCTTGGATCCTACGAGCAGTACTTC. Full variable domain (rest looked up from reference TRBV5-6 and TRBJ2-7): DAGVTQSPTHLIKTRGQQVTLRCSPKSGHDTVSWYQQALGQGPQFIFQYYEEEERQRGNFPDRFSGHQFPNYSSELNVNALLLGDSALYLCASSLASGLGSYEQYFGPGTRLTVT.